This record concerns one T cell receptor (beta chain) sequence. This clone was found once. Its antigen has not been determined. Per-nucleotide qualities are absent, and no much larger clonotype sits a single base away. The sample belongs to a study of blood T cell repertoires in COVID-19 (dated by TCRdb to 2019 to 2021). Notes on the research overall: Samples covering the acute and convalescent phases of COVID-19 were provided by collaborators in the United States, Italy and Spain. The material from the prospective study consisted of cDNA or gDNA derived from T cells, B-cell-depleted T cells, or PBMCs. The dataset comprised deeply sampled blood TCRbeta repertoires from subjects exposed to, actively infected with, or recovered from COVID-19. The repertoires were released in a freely available public database intended as a resource for research on the immune response to SARS-CoV-2. Samples came from the ongoing ImmuneRACE study (first 160 participants) plus 1,254 subjects from 6 global collaborators. Nearly every sample came with metadata listing a de-identified subject ID, COVID-19 status, age in years and sex. HLA class I and class II types, where available, came from metadata supplied by the sample provider rather than from assay-based typing. Results and caveats for the whole study, not just this receptor: Clinical and demographic metadata were provided uncurated, with the amount varying by source and participant.

Enrolling through a virtual design, the prospective study's participants ranged in age from roughly 18 to 95 years and lived across about two dozen United States geographic areas. In the prospective study, participants were assigned to cohorts based on the clinical history participants reported in a screening survey and a study questionnaire. Recovered participants in ImmuneRACE Cohort 3 were defined as having two consecutive negative NP/OP PCR tests, clearance from a healthcare professional, or resolution of symptoms. Each participant in the prospective study had whole blood, serum and a nasopharyngeal or oropharyngeal swab collected by mobile phlebotomists. Participants in the prospective study had the option to provide additional blood draws and questionnaires over a roughly 2-month period. Before DNA extraction, blood samples from the prospective study were shipped at room temperature or frozen.

TCRbeta CDR3 regions were amplified from genomic DNA by means of the immunoSEQ Assay, a bias-controlled multiplex PCR. For the original study's pipeline: The number of nucleated cells in each sample was estimated from the amplification of reference gene primers within the assay. To quantify the absolute abundance of each unique TCRbeta CDR3 rearrangement, sequence reads were collapsed and filtered. For each sample, productive Simpson clonality was calculated by taking the square root of Simpson's diversity index across productive rearrangements. Here the immuneACCESS table is served through TCRdb, limited to in-frame sequences with V and J called. Missing clones are a known gap in these copies; in checked studies unresolved V genes cover under half, and the rest lacks a known reason. The DNA gave D and trimming, while V, J and clone size come from that table. For this sample the table gives fewer than 400,000 clones, of which roughly 88% were detected only once. Of the sample, roughly 2.3% is held by the ten largest clones.

Relative to germline, V is 7 bases shorter and J is 2 bases shorter, with 18 bases between their ends. Taken from cysteine to phenylalanine, the CDR3 has 16 residues. Only the CDR3 DNA stays, 48 bases, in frame from base 1. In the germline V gene, CDR1 corresponds to SNHLY and CDR2 to FYNNEI. Sequencing input: PBMCs or T cells enriched from blood (not recorded which). The TCR originated in a man aged 25 to 45 who had recovered from COVID-19. The V and J segments used are TRBV2 and TRBJ1-5, and the D gene may be TRBD1, 6 bases matching. The DNA sequence is given as TGTGCCAGCAAGGGGTACAGGGAGACGGGCAATCAGCCCCAGCATTTT. Its translation is CASKGYRETGNQPQHF.